This T cell receptor (beta chain) appears in the sequencing data of a study of OX40 agonist ivuxolimab in advanced cancers. Notes on the research overall: Ivuxolimab was a fully human IgG2 agonistic monoclonal antibody targeting the costimulatory receptor OX40 (CD134). The purpose of peripheral TCRbeta sequencing was to test whether ivuxolimab changed TCR sequence diversity and led to clonal T-cell expansion. Prior anti-PD-1, anti-PD-L1 or anti-CTLA-4 therapy was permitted, and checkpoint inhibitors had been received by more than 35% of dose-escalation patients. Partial responses occurred in three dose-escalation patients, of whom one had hepatocellular carcinoma and two had cutaneous melanoma. Among the roughly 52 dose-escalation patients, about 20 had hepatocellular carcinoma, some 15 melanoma, 9 renal cell carcinoma and 9 head and neck cancer. In the dose-escalation cohort, around four fifths of patients were male, and the mean age was around 65 years with a range of roughly 23 to 79. The paper covers the monotherapy dose-escalation part of the phase I ivuxolimab trial, which included N ≈ 50 patients. Intravenous ivuxolimab was administered to patients every 2 weeks at six dose levels: 0.01, 0.1, 0.3, 1.5, 3 and 10 mg/kg. The full study reports these points: Low levels of normalized T-cell clonal expansion were also seen in some patients who did not respond. After ivuxolimab, more expanded clones were found on average in CD8+ T cells than in CD4+ T cells. Which antigens the clonally expanded peripheral T cells were specific for was not determined. At doses of 0.1 to 3.0 mg/kg, clonal expansion of both CD4+ and CD8+ T cells in blood was seen between baseline and week 6. In the 0.1-3.0 mg/kg groups, partial responders were among the patients with the lowest normalized peripheral clonal expansion, particularly in CD8+ T cells.

V is pruned by 6 bases and J by 2 bases, leaving 6 bases of the junction without a gene match. As encoded in the germline V gene (reference sequence), CDR1 is MNHEY while CDR2 is SMNVEV. The CDR3 covers 14 residues, taking in both the cysteine and the phenylalanine. Only the CDR3 DNA stays, 42 bases, in frame from base 1. Patients with a history of autoimmune disease or receiving systemic immunosuppression were excluded from the trial. Peripheral blood for TCR sequencing was collected from all dose cohorts at baseline, on cycle 4 day 1, and on cycle 7 day 1. Samples were obtained from an open-label, multicenter, first-in-human phase I dose-escalation trial of ivuxolimab. The trial enrolled adults with locally advanced or metastatic head and neck squamous cell, hepatocellular, melanoma or renal cell carcinoma. Before TCR sequencing, CD4+ T cells and CD8+ T cells from peripheral blood were sorted into separate populations.

For this clone: No cognate antigen has been identified for it. Per-nucleotide qualities are absent, and no much larger clonotype sits a single base away.

Genomic DNA was extracted from sorted cells for sequencing of the TCRbeta CDR3 region. TCRbeta CDR3 regions were sequenced using the immunoSEQ Assay. The table comes from immuneACCESS by way of TCRdb, which keeps in-frame sequences with V and J called. Part of the clones is missing from these tables; in studies checked, under half for an unresolved V gene and the rest for unknown reasons. A total of around 50,000 clones appear in this sample, about 90% of them only once. The leading ten clones occupy around 50% of the sample. Sequencing used CD4+ or CD8+ T cells sorted from blood, obtained in a trial of the OX40 agonist ivuxolimab. The source of this sequence is an adult with an advanced solid tumor such as melanoma, head and neck, liver or kidney cancer. The chain couples TRBV27 to TRBJ2-7; 8 central nucleotides agree with TRBD1. The CDR3 reads CASRYDRGTYEQYF. The nucleotide sequence reads as follows: TGTGCCAGCAGGTATGACAGGGGAACCTACGAGCAGTACTTC.